This TCR beta chain was captured by sequencing in a study of blood T cell repertoires in COVID-19. Study overall: The origin of the acute and convalescent COVID-19 samples was the United States, Italy and Spain. Sources were T cells, B-cell-depleted T cells, or PBMCs; the material itself was cDNA or gDNA.

Clones were read by immunoSEQ multiplex PCR, and TCRdb kept only the in-frame ones, dropping some. The profile shows 130,000 to 150,000 clones, 80% to 85% of them singletons. The CDR3 length is 17 residues. J was trimmed by 2 bases and V by 5 bases; bases with no gene match: 8. Germline V gene data show CDR1 as LGHDT and CDR2 as YNNKEL (reference sequence). The receptor was derived from a human donor in a cohort sampled during active COVID-19. The V and J genes are TRBV3-1 (or the pseudogene TRBV3-2) and TRBJ2-3; 12 bases fit TRBD2. The sample was peripheral blood. CDR3 coding DNA: TGTGCCAGCAGCTCCCGACTAGCGGGGGCCAACACAGATACGCAGTATTTT. Translating it yields CASSSRLAGANTDTQYF.